This TCR beta chain was recovered during a study of Graves' ophthalmopathy and Graves' hyperthyroidism. Study information: Peripheral blood was collected at initial diagnosis, before any treatment. General study findings and limits: Blood also carried most expanded thyroid clonotypes exceeding 0.001 frequency.

This clonotype was counted once. As yet, its antigen is unknown. The germline CDR1 and CDR2 sequences are MGHDK and SYGVNS. V was clipped by 11 bases and J by 6 bases; unmatched bases: 6. CDR3 size: 12 residues. TCR beta CDR3 amplification used RNA transcripts. Amplification began with first-round RT-PCR using HTBI primers, then second-round multiplex PCR was performed. Via MiXCR, TCRdb re-called the multiplex PCR reads, giving one row per CDR3 protein. The sample records almost 750,000 distinct CDR3 sequences, 40% being singletons. Sequenced: peripheral blood. This chain links TRBV25-1 with TRBJ2-2; the match to TRBD1 covers 7 bases. The sequence came from an adult man with Graves' ophthalmopathy. CDR3 residues: CAADRTSGELFF. CDR3 DNA sequence: TGTGCCGCGGACAGGACGTCCGGGGAGCTGTTTTTT.